A selection of T cell receptor beta chains follows, all from one sample in a study of OX40 agonist ivuxolimab in advanced cancers. Some clones are missing from TCRdb's copy, which holds only in-frame ones; the method was immunoSEQ multiplex PCR. The sample has 70,000 or so clones, 80% seen once. The specimen comprised CD4+ or CD8+ T cells sorted from blood, sampled in a trial of the OX40 agonist ivuxolimab. These receptors all come from an adult with an advanced solid tumor such as melanoma, head and neck, liver or kidney cancer. The CDR3 runs from the conserved cysteine through the conserved F or W. A D gene is named only where the DNA matches it firmly. Some rows have no size entry. The others give once, few or many, or a class for an expanded clone.

NA	TRBV5-4	many	TRBJ1-2	TGTGCCAGCAGCTTGGCCGGGGACAAGAGCTACACCTTC	CASSLAGDKSYTF
NA	TRBV19	once	TRBJ1-6	TGTGCCAGTAGTATAGGGGGGGCCAGAGACCTACCCCTCCACTTT	CASSIGGARDLPLHF
NA	TRBV6-1	NA	TRBJ2-6	TGTGCCAGCAGTGAGATATGGTTCTCTGGGGCCAACGTCCTGACTTTC	CASSEIWFSGANVLTF
TRBD1	TRBV6-6	NA	TRBJ1-5	TGTGCCAGCAGGGGACAGGGGAATCAACCCCAGCATTTT	CASRGQGNQPQHF
NA	TRBV6-1	NA	TRBJ1-3	TGTGCCAGCGGGACCGAGATTGGAAACACCATATATTTT	CASGTEIGNTIYF
NA	TRBV5-6	NA	TRBJ2-7	TGTGCCAGCACAGTCAGGGCCACCTACGAGCAGTACTTC	CASTVRATYEQYF
NA	TRBV12-2	NA	TRBJ1-5	TGTGCAAGTCGCTTAAGGGACACGAGGCATCAGCCCCAGCATTTT	CASRLRDTRHQPQHF
NA	TRBV9	NA	TRBJ1-5	TGTGCCAGCAGCGTAGATTGGGATAGCAATCAGCCCCAGCATTTT	CASSVDWDSNQPQHF
TRBD1	TRBV9	NA	TRBJ2-7	TGTGCCAGCAGCGTAGGAAGGGACAGGGGGAACGAGCAGTACTTC	CASSVGRDRGNEQYF
TRBD1	TRBV11-2	NA	TRBJ2-7	TGTGCCAGCAGCTTGTCTGAGGACAGGGTGTACGAGCAGTACTTC	CASSLSEDRVYEQYF
NA	TRBV5-1	NA	TRBJ2-5	TGCGCCAGCAGCCCGGTGGGGGGCAGGGAGACCCAGTACTTC	CASSPVGGRETQYF
NA	TRBV27	NA	TRBJ2-1	TGTGCCAGCAGTTTAGAAACAGGAAAAAATGAGCAGTTCTTC	CASSLETGKNEQFF
TRBD2	TRBV30	NA	TRBJ2-7	TGTGCCTGGCTGGGGGGGGACTACGAGCAGTACTTC	CAWLGGDYEQYF
TRBD1	TRBV10-3	NA	TRBJ2-2	TGTGCCATCAGTAGACAGGGCGCCAACACCGGGGAGCTGTTTTTT	CAISRQGANTGELFF
NA	TRBV29-1	NA	TRBJ1-1	TGCAGCGTTCTAAGGGGCTTGGGGGACACTGAAGCTTTCTTT	CSVLRGLGDTEAFF
TRBD1	TRBV9	NA	TRBJ1-1	TGTGCCAGCAGCGAGGGACAGCCATACATGAACACTGAAGCTTTCTTT	CASSEGQPYMNTEAFF
NA	TRBV29-1	NA	TRBJ2-5	TGCAGCGTTGAGGGAGGGGGAAGAGGAGAGACCCAGTACTTC	CSVEGGGRGETQYF
TRBD2	TRBV29-1	few	TRBJ2-3	TGCAGCGTTTCGAGCGGGGGCTACACAGATACGCAGTATTTT	CSVSSGGYTDTQYF
NA	TRBV18	NA	TRBJ2-2	TGTGCCAGCTCACCACAGAAAGGGTCCGACACCGGGGAGCTGTTTTTT	CASSPQKGSDTGELFF
NA	TRBV10-2	NA	TRBJ1-6	TGCGCCAGCAGTGAGTCTTGGAAGGGCGCCATATCCCTGGCCCTCCACTTT	CASSESWKGAISLALHF
TRBD1	TRBV5-1	NA	TRBJ1-1	TGCGCCAGCAGCCTAAGGACAGGGACAAGATTAATGAACACTGAAGCTTTCTTT	CASSLRTGTRLMNTEAFF
NA	TRBV12-5	NA	TRBJ2-1	TGTGCTAGTGGTTTGGTAATAGGGCAGGGTTCCCACAATGAGCAGTTCTTC	CASGLVIGQGSHNEQFF
NA	TRBV7-2	NA	TRBJ2-6	TGTGCCAGCAGCTTACAGGGCCCTGGGGCCAACGTCCTGACTTTC	CASSLQGPGANVLTF
NA	TRBV5-1	NA	TRBJ1-1	TGCGCCAGCAGCGGGCTCAGTGGGAACACTGAAGCTTTCTTT	CASSGLSGNTEAFF
TRBD2	TRBV15	medium-sized	TRBJ2-7	TGTGCCACCAGCAGTCTAGCGGGGGGAGAATACGAGCAGTACTTC	CATSSLAGGEYEQYF
NA	TRBV7-9	NA	TRBJ1-5	TGTGCCAGCAGCTTAGAGGACTTCGGGCCCCAGCATTTT	CASSLEDFGPQHF
NA	TRBV2	NA	TRBJ1-1	TGTGCCAGCATGAGGGACTCGAACACTGAAGCTTTCTTT	CASMRDSNTEAFF
TRBD2	TRBV5-6	NA	TRBJ2-5	TGTGCCAGCAGCCCCTCCGGGGGGGGATGGAGCGGTGAGACCCAGTACTTC	CASSPSGGGWSGETQYF
NA	TRBV5-1	NA	TRBJ2-7	TGCGCCAGCCGACCTCGAGTCGAGCAGTACTTC	CASRPRVEQYF
NA	TRBV30	NA	TRBJ2-2	TGTGCCTGGAGTAAGAAGGGTCGTATGTCGGGGGAGCTGTTTTTT	CAWSKKGRMSGELFF
NA	TRBV6-1	NA	TRBJ1-6	TGTGCCAGCAGTGAGGTACAGTTTAATTCACCCCTCCACTTT	CASSEVQFNSPLHF
NA	TRBV7-2	NA	TRBJ2-5	TGTGCCAGCAGCTTATTCCCGCGGGGTCGTATTGGAGAGACCCAGTACTTC	CASSLFPRGRIGETQYF
NA	TRBV5-6	NA	TRBJ2-3	TGTGCCAGCAGCTTGGAGGTTAGAGGGTGGGGTGGAGATACGCAGTATTTT	CASSLEVRGWGGDTQYF
NA	TRBV19	NA	TRBJ1-5	TGTGCCAGTAGTATCGGGGGCAATCAGCCCCAGCATTTT	CASSIGGNQPQHF
NA	TRBV5-6	NA	TRBJ2-3	TGTGCCAGCAGCCTATACACAACCCGGGGGGCTAGCACAGATACGCAGTATTTT	CASSLYTTRGASTDTQYF
NA	TRBV7-2	NA	TRBJ2-1	TGTGCCAGCAGCTTAGTGGGGGGCCCCTACAATGAGCAGTTCTTC	CASSLVGGPYNEQFF
TRBD1	TRBV5-6	NA	TRBJ1-1	TGTGCCAGCAGCTTGGGATTCGCAGGGGGGGACACTGAAGCTTTCTTT	CASSLGFAGGDTEAFF
NA	TRBV5-6	NA	TRBJ1-2	TGTGCCAGCAGCCAGGTCATGGTGGCAGGGAATGGTGGCTACACCTTC	CASSQVMVAGNGGYTF
NA	TRBV7-8	once	TRBJ2-7	TGTGCCAGCAGCTCCCGGGTTTTTACCTACGAGCAGTACTTC	CASSSRVFTYEQYF
NA	TRBV7-9	NA	TRBJ2-2	TGTGCCAGCAGCTTGAGGTTGGGCGGAAACACCGGGGAGCTGTTTTTT	CASSLRLGGNTGELFF
NA	TRBV28	NA	TRBJ1-1	TGTGCCAGCAGCCTCCAGACCGGGAACACTGAAGCTTTCTTT	CASSLQTGNTEAFF
NA	TRBV5-6	few	TRBJ1-3	TGTGCCAGCAGCCCCTGGACACTTTCTGGAAACACCATATATTTT	CASSPWTLSGNTIYF
NA	TRBV4-2	NA	TRBJ1-2	TGTGCCAGCAGCCAAGGGGGAGGCTATGGCTACACCTTC	CASSQGGGYGYTF
TRBD2	TRBV7-9	NA	TRBJ2-5	TGTGCCAGCAGCAATAGCGCGGGAGGGGAGACCCAGTACTTC	CASSNSAGGETQYF
NA	TRBV7-9	NA	TRBJ2-3	TGTGCCAGCAGCTTAGCGAGCAACAGGGAGAATACGCAGTATTTT	CASSLASNRENTQYF
TRBD1	TRBV5-4	NA	TRBJ1-4	TGTGCCAGCAGCCGAACCGGGACAGGGGAACGAAAACTGTTTTTT	CASSRTGTGERKLFF
NA	TRBV7-9	NA	TRBJ2-7	TGTGCCAGCACTAACTCGGACAGCTACGAGCAGTACTTC	CASTNSDSYEQYF
NA	TRBV10-3	NA	TRBJ2-7	TGTGCCATCAGCACCGGGACATCCTCCTACGAGCAGTACTTC	CAISTGTSSYEQYF
TRBD1	TRBV5-6	few	TRBJ1-3	TGTGCCAGCAGCCTGCAACAGGGGGCGGGCGGAAACACCATATATTTT	CASSLQQGAGGNTIYF
NA	TRBV10-1	NA	TRBJ1-2	TGCGCCAGCGGCGACATCTATGGCTACACCTTC	CASGDIYGYTF
NA	TRBV7-8	NA	TRBJ1-2	TGTGCCAGCAGCTCACACGTTACCTATGGCTACACCTTC	CASSSHVTYGYTF
NA	TRBV29-1	once	TRBJ2-7	TGCAGCGTTGCAGAGGGGACCTCCTCCTACGAGCAGTACTTC	CSVAEGTSSYEQYF
TRBD1	TRBV9	NA	TRBJ2-2	TGTGCCAGCAGCGGGACAGGCCCCGGGGAGCTGTTTTTT	CASSGTGPGELFF
NA	TRBV7-6	NA	TRBJ2-6	TGTGCCAGCAGTTCTCAGTTCTCTGGGGCCAACGTCCTGACTTTC	CASSSQFSGANVLTF
TRBD1	TRBV7-2	NA	TRBJ1-3	TGTGCCAGCAGCTGGGACAGGGTCGGAAACACCATATATTTT	CASSWDRVGNTIYF
NA	TRBV4-3	once	TRBJ1-1	TGCGCCAGCAGCCAAGAACGAGGTAGGCCTAACACTGAAGCTTTCTTT	CASSQERGRPNTEAFF
NA	TRBV19	NA	TRBJ1-3	TGTGCCAGTAGTCGAGACAGAGACTCTGGAAACACCATATATTTT	CASSRDRDSGNTIYF
NA	TRBV6-5	NA	TRBJ1-1	TGTGCCAGCAGTTATCAGGGGACGGCCACTGAAGCTTTCTTT	CASSYQGTATEAFF